These 27 T cell receptor beta chains were all obtained from the same sample, sequenced in a study of blood T cell repertoires in COVID-19. Libraries were prepared by immunoSEQ multiplex PCR; TCRdb keeps only in-frame clonotypes and omits some of them. Of more than 130,000 clones detected, roughly 80% appear once; the ten largest clones hold roughly 6.5%. Sequenced input: peripheral blood. All receptors derive from a human donor in a cohort sampled during active COVID-19.

This clone was counted a single time. The chain has TRBV23-1 and TRBJ2-4; D perhaps matches TRBD1 (6 bases). TRBV23-1 is given ORF status, its function remaining uncertain. The CDR3 totals 13 residues. Trimming left V 6 bases short and J 7 bases short, with 13 bases between. The CDR3 reads CASRPTGCNIQYF. The DNA for the CDR3 is TGCGCCAGCAGGCCCACAGGGTGTAACATTCAGTACTTC.

The chain is built from TRBV11-3 and TRBJ2-2; maybe TRBD2 (6 bases). Germline V gene lookup returns CDR1 SGHNT and CDR2 YENEEA. This CDR3 is built from 15 residues. The V end lost 0 bases, the J end lost 1 base, and 6 bases lay between the germline ends. This CDR3 reads CASSLDGGNTGELFF. In DNA form, the CDR3 reads TGTGCCAGCAGCTTAGACGGGGGGAACACCGGGGAGCTGTTTTTT.

The V call is TRBV12-3 or TRBV12-4, the J call TRBJ2-1; a possible D gene is TRBD2 (5 bases). Trimming cost V 5 bases and J 10 bases, with 9 bases left between them. The CDR3 has 11 amino acids. Here the CDR3 reads CASSPPGEQFF. CDR3 nucleotide sequence: TGTGCCAGCAGTCCCCCGGGGGAGCAGTTCTTC.

The chain recombines TRBV5-1 with TRBJ1-2; 11 nucleotides line up with TRBD1. CDR3 size: 13 residues. Per the germline V gene, CDR1 is SGHRS and CDR2 is YFSETQ. The V segment lost 7 bases and the J segment 7 bases; nucleotides outside the gene matches: 6. The CDR3 region has the DNA TGCGCCAGCTACCCAGGGACAGGGGGTGGCTACACCTTC. Encoded protein: CASYPGTGGGYTF.

This chain joins TRBV9 and TRBJ1-1, with TRBD1 matching over 8 bases. Losses at the gene ends were 3 bases for V and 6 bases for J; bases not matched to a gene: 16. The CDR3 covers 17 residues. Germline-derived CDR1 and CDR2 are SGDLS and YYNGEE. The CDR3 bases are TGTGCCAGCAGCGCCCACGTCTCCGGACAGGGTGGGTCTGAAGCTTTCTTT. Translating it yields CASSAHVSGQGGSEAFF. Full variable domain (rest looked up from reference TRBV9 and TRBJ1-1): DSGVTQTPKHLITATGQRVTLRCSPRSGDLSVYWYQQSLDQGLQFLIQYYNGEERAKGNILERFSAQQFPDLHSELNLSSLELGDSALYFCASSAHVSGQGGSEAFFGQGTRLTVV.

This clone was seen a handful of times. The chain has TRBV6-5 and TRBJ1-1, with D maybe TRBD1 (6 bases). The CDR3 extends over 14 amino acids. V gave up 6 bases and J gave up 0 bases, with 11 bases separating them. The germline CDR1 and CDR2 sequences are MNHEY and SVGAGI. The CDR3 spells CASRTGRMNTEAFF. The CDR3 nucleotides read TGTGCCAGCAGAACAGGGAGAATGAACACTGAAGCTTTCTTT.

This chain links TRBV19 with TRBJ1-5, with 7 bases lining up with TRBD1. The CDR3 runs 14 residues. Germline CDR1 LNHDA, CDR2 SQIVND (reference sequence). With V trimmed by 4 bases and J by 3 bases, 3 bases remained unmatched. Here the CDR3 DNA reads TGTGCCAGTAGTACCACAGGGGCCAATCAGCCCCAGCATTTT. This translates into CASSTTGANQPQHF.

This chain uses TRBV6-2 or TRBV6-3 with TRBJ2-1, with 9 bases aligning to TRBD2. Trimming cost V 5 bases and J 7 bases; bases outside gene matches: 6. Germline-derived CDR1 and CDR2 are MNHEY and SVGEGT. This CDR3 region has 14 residues. The CDR3 reads CASSAGGPINEQFF. CDR3 coding DNA: TGTGCCAGCAGTGCGGGGGGGCCCATAAATGAGCAGTTCTTC.

This rearrangement joins TRBV5-1 to TRBJ1-1, with 8 bases that match TRBD1. The CDR3 is 12 amino acids. The ends lost 4 bases at V and 8 bases at J; junction bases unmatched: 4. Looked up from germline, CDR1 is SGHRS and CDR2 is YFSETQ. CDR3 coding DNA: TGCGCCAGCAGCACCGGACAGGGAGAAGCTTTCTTT. It is translated as CASSTGQGEAFF.

DNA for the CDR3: TGTGCCAGCAGTTTAACCCTGGGGGGGGGACAGGAGGGCTACACCTTC. This sequence encodes CASSLTLGGGQEGYTF. The chain carries TRBV27 and TRBJ1-2; 8 positions match TRBD1. Germline V gene sequence: CDR1 MNHEY, CDR2 SMNVEV (reference sequence). The CDR3 totals 16 residues. The J segment lost 8 bases and the V segment lost 2 bases, leaving 13 bases of the junction unmatched.

V gene TRBV7-2 combines with J gene TRBJ2-1, with D hard to call. Germline V gives CDR1 SGHTA, CDR2 FQGNSA. The CDR3 is 13 residues long. V lost 3 bases and J 5 bases, leaving 8 bases between the germline ends. CDR3 in amino acids: CASSFIRNNEQFF. The CDR3 DNA follows: TGTGCCAGCAGCTTTATCAGAAACAATGAGCAGTTCTTC.

This sequence joins TRBV5-8 and TRBJ2-6; the D gene is possibly TRBD2 (5 bases). The germline V gene has CDR1 SGHTS and CDR2 YDEGEE. The CDR3 totals 15 residues. Trimming removed 4 bases from V and 0 bases from J, with 8 bases in between. CDR3 sequence (DNA): TGTGCCAGCAGCCAGCGGATCTCTGGGGCCAACGTCCTGACTTTC. It translates to CASSQRISGANVLTF.

The V gene is TRBV18, the J gene TRBJ1-2; no definite D call. V was pared by 3 bases and J by 7 bases, with 21 bases between. CDR1 is KGHSH and CDR2 is LQKENI in the germline V gene. There are 16 residues in the CDR3. CDR3 sequence reads: CASSPTRTESTLGYTF. CDR3 nucleotide sequence: TGTGCCAGCTCACCTACTAGGACGGAGAGTACTCTTGGCTACACCTTC. Together with reference TRBV18 and TRBJ1-2, the CDR3 gives the full variable domain: NAGVMQNPRHLVRRRGQEARLRCSPMKGHSHVYWYRQLPEEGLKFMVYLQKENIIDESGMPKERFSAEFPKEGPSILRIQQVVRGDSAAYFCASSPTRTESTLGYTFGSGTRLTVV.

The CDR3 DNA follows: TGTGCCAGTAGTATGAGTGAAAAACTGTTTTTT. Encoded protein: CASSMSEKLFF. The V call is TRBV19, the J call TRBJ1-4; D not resolved. Trimming stripped 3 bases from V and 7 bases from J, with 3 bases between. The germline V gene has CDR1 LNHDA and CDR2 SQIVND (reference sequence). The CDR3 has 11 residues.

V and J are TRBV19 and TRBJ1-5, with 9 bases lining up with TRBD1. The CDR3 extends over 16 amino acids. In germline, CDR1 is LNHDA, CDR2 SQIVND (reference sequence). The junction had 9 bases not matched to a gene; V was cut back by 5 bases and J by 4 bases. CDR3 loop: CASSPGPGQGNQPQHF. Written as DNA, the CDR3 is TGTGCCAGTAGTCCTGGGCCCGGACAGGGGAATCAGCCCCAGCATTTT. Variable domain in full (rest from reference TRBV19 and TRBJ1-5): DGGITQSPKYLFRKEGQNVTLSCEQNLNHDAMYWYRQDPGQGLRLIYYSQIVNDFQKGDIAEGYSVSREKKESFPLTVTSAQKNPTAFYLCASSPGPGQGNQPQHFGDGTRLSIL.

This chain connects TRBV6-6 to TRBJ1-4; D gene uncertain. The germline V gene encodes CDR1 MNHNY and CDR2 SVGAGI (reference sequence). The CDR3 consists of 12 residues. Trimming removed 2 bases from V and 11 bases from J, with 9 bases in between. The CDR3 protein is CASSYRWRKLFF. The CDR3 bases are TGTGCCAGCAGTTACCGCTGGAGGAAACTGTTTTTT.

The V call is TRBV9, the J call TRBJ1-2; 8 bases match TRBD1. V lost 4 bases and J lost 4; bases outside the gene matches: 3. Germline CDR1 and CDR2: SGDLS and YYNGEE. The CDR3 is made up of 13 amino acids. CDR3 sequence reads: CASSKTGGYGYTF. The DNA for the CDR3 is TGTGCCAGCAGCAAAACAGGGGGCTATGGCTACACCTTC.

This clone was recorded many times. The rearrangement uses TRBV6-5 and TRBJ2-3, with TRBD2 identical over 8 bases. Germline CDR1 and CDR2: MNHEY and SVGAGI. Unmatched junction bases numbered 8, after V lost 8 bases and J lost 4 bases. The CDR3 consists of 14 residues. CDR3 sequence: CASAAGGYPDTQYF. Written as DNA, the CDR3 is TGTGCCAGCGCGGCGGGGGGTTATCCAGATACGCAGTATTTT.

In this sample, this clone turned up once. Germline and junction disagree at one end, which may indicate a read error. V usage is TRBV9 and J usage is TRBJ2-7, with 9 bases lining up with TRBD2. Germline V gene sequence: CDR1 SGDLS, CDR2 YYNGEE. The CDR3 is 13 residues long. This chain's CDR3 is CASSVGLADPEDF. The CDR3 bases are TGTGCCAGCAGCGTAGGACTAGCGGATCCCGAGGACTTC.

This clone was observed a single time. The chain employs TRBV19 and TRBJ1-5, with TRBD1 matching 9 bases. Per germline, CDR1 LNHDA and CDR2 SQIVND (reference sequence). The CDR3 runs to 14 residues. Trimming at V came to 8 bases and at J to 5 bases, leaving 7 bases not matched to a gene. In nucleotides, the CDR3 is TGTGCCAGTTCCTCGACAGGGGGGGATCAGCCCCAGCATTTT. The encoded protein is CASSSTGGDQPQHF.

The sample holds a few counts of this clone. This sequence joins TRBV2 and TRBJ1-6; 10 bases map to TRBD1. The CDR3 covers 15 residues. Germline values: CDR1 SNHLY, CDR2 FYNNEI. J was trimmed by 7 bases and V by 6 bases; bases with no gene match: 6. CDR3 loop: CASRAPGQGNSPLHF. CDR3 nucleotides: TGTGCCAGCAGGGCCCCGGGACAGGGGAATTCACCCCTCCACTTT.

The chain carries TRBV12-2 and TRBJ2-7; the D segment call TRBD1 is taken from the table without a DNA check. TRBV12-2 is a pseudogene locus. This CDR3 comprises 17 residues. The CDR3 DNA reads as TGTGCAAGTCGCTTAGCTCCTGGGACAGGGTATACCTACGAGCAGTACTTC. This translates into CASRLAPGTGYTYEQYF.

This sequence joins TRBV13 and TRBJ2-3; 14 nucleotides line up with TRBD2. The V gene end was trimmed by 3 bases and the J gene end by 3 bases; junction bases not matched to a gene: 5. The germline CDR1 and CDR2 sequences are PRHDT and FYEKMQ (reference sequence). The CDR3 is made up of 17 amino acids. CDR3 coding DNA: TGTGCCAGCAGCTTGGGACTAGCGGGGGATGTAACAGATACGCAGTATTTT. This gives the protein CASSLGLAGDVTDTQYF.

V and J are TRBV29-1 and TRBJ2-7, with D unclear. Germline V gene lookup returns CDR1 SQVTM and CDR2 ANQGSEA. The V gene lost 7 bases and the J gene lost 8 bases, with 27 bases spanning the gap. This CDR3 contains 15 residues. The CDR3 is CSDRPFTNPNEKQYF. In DNA form, the CDR3 reads TGCAGCGACAGACCTTTTACCAACCCCAATGAGAAGCAGTACTTC.

V gene TRBV5-1 combines with J gene TRBJ2-2, with 7 nucleotides matching TRBD1. Germline V lookup: CDR1 SGHRS, CDR2 YFSETQ. Trimming removed 4 bases from V and 2 bases from J; junction bases left unmatched: 8. The CDR3 extends over 16 amino acids. The CDR3 region has the DNA TGCGCCAGCAGCGTGACAGGGAATCCCAACACCGGGGAGCTGTTTTTT. The encoded protein is CASSVTGNPNTGELFF.

J is TRBJ2-5 and V is TRBV6-2 or TRBV6-3; TRBD2 matches 12 bases. Germline V lookup: CDR1 MNHEY, CDR2 SVGEGT. J was trimmed by 4 bases and V by 5 bases; bases with no gene match: 5. This CDR3 contains 15 residues. CDR3 in amino acids: CASSRLAGGSETQYF. As DNA, the CDR3 is TGTGCCAGCAGTCGTCTAGCGGGGGGGTCAGAGACCCAGTACTTC.

The rearrangement links TRBV30 to TRBJ2-7; possible D gene TRBD1, 5 bases. Trimming left V 7 bases short and J 0 bases short, with 10 bases between. CDR3 size: 12 residues. CDR1 is GTSNPN and CDR2 is SVGIG in the germline V gene (reference sequence). Here the CDR3 DNA reads TGTGCCTTTGCCAGGGACTCCTACGAGCAGTACTTC. This codes for CAFARDSYEQYF.